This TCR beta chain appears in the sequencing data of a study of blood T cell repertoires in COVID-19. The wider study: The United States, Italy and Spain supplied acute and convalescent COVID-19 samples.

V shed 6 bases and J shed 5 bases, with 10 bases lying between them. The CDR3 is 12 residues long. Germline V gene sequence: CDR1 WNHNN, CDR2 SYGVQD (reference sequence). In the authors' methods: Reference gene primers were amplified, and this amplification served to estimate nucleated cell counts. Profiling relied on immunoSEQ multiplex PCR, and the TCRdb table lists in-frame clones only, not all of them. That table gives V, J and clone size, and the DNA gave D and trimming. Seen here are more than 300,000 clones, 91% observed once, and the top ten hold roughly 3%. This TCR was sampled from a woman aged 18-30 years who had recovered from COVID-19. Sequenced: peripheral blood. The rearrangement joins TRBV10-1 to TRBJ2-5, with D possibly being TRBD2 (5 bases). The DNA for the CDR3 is TGCGCCAGCAGGGGAGAAGGGGAGACCCAGTACTTC. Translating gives CASRGEGETQYF.